This T cell receptor beta chain was recovered during a study of type 1 regulatory T cells. TCRdb reanalysed the reads using MiXCR and keeps one entry per CDR3 protein. The table lists about 60,000 distinct CDR3 sequences, roughly two thirds of them singletons, with approximately 2% in the top ten. The CDR3 contains 18 residues. V lost 6 bases and J lost 3; bases outside the gene matches: 16. The germline gives CDR1 MNHEY, CDR2 SVGEGT. Comment on this clonotype: Antigen: not known.

The V and J genes are TRBV6-2 or TRBV6-3 and TRBJ2-1; 8 bases match TRBD1. This sequence was found in a human donor in good health. Source material: cultured non-Tr1 T cells, either the whole culture or a sorted T cell fraction (not recorded which). CDR3 residues: CASSHTFRDRMIYNEQFF. As DNA, the CDR3 is TGTGCCAGCAGCCACACCTTCCGGGACAGGATGATCTACAATGAGCAGTTCTTC.